The 31 T cell receptor beta chains presented below share a single source sample, sequenced in a study of blood T cells in healthy people across ages. The authors ran a second PCR of roughly 7 to 11 cycles using a sample-barcoded 5' primer and a J-beta primer mix. TCRdb reprocessed the 5' RACE reads with MiXCR, giving one entry per CDR3 protein. The sample shows approximately 800,000 distinct CDR3 sequences, about 26% of them seen only once. Another study also made use of these data, one on T cells of mothers and their children.

Sequencing was carried out using blood. The receptor set was obtained from a boy between 10 and 17 years old in good health.

The J gene is TRBJ2-2, the V gene TRBV6-5, with D hard to call. The ends were cut back, 6 bases at V and 0 bases at J, with 11 bases in the middle. The V gene's germline CDR1 is MNHEY and CDR2 SVGAGI. The CDR3 has 15 residues. The CDR3 nucleotides are TGTGCCAGCAGCCGTATATCCGCGAACACCGGGGAGCTGTTTTTT. Translating gives CASSRISANTGELFF.

The chain uses TRBV7-2 and TRBJ1-1; the D gene is possibly TRBD1 (5 bases). V lost 7 bases and J lost 7, with 19 bases in between. The germline V gene has CDR1 SGHTA and CDR2 FQGNSA. The CDR3 spans 14 residues. CDR3 loop: CASILRGGRVEAFF. The CDR3 DNA reads as TGTGCCAGCATCCTCCGGGGGGGAAGAGTTGAAGCTTTCTTT.

On this clonotype: The CDR3 carries no conserved terminal phenylalanine or tryptophan, so it likely arises from a read error. The chain links TRBV20-1 to TRBJ2-5; TRBD1 might be the D (6 bases). V shed 0 bases and J shed 7 bases, with 6 bases lying between them. The germline gives CDR1 DFQATT, CDR2 SNEGSKA (reference sequence). The CDR3 covers 11 residues. CDR3 region: CSAREGGTQYL. CDR3 DNA: TGCAGTGCTAGAGAAGGGGGGACCCAGTACCTC.

This clonotype was seen more than once but under ten times. This chain connects TRBV11-2 to TRBJ2-1; 16 positions match TRBD2. This CDR3 is 19 amino acids long. Trimming cost V 3 bases and J 4 bases; bases outside gene matches: 9. The V gene's germline CDR1 is SGHAT and CDR2 FQNNGV. Here the CDR3 reads CASSFSGTSGGALYNEQFF. The CDR3, as DNA: TGTGCCAGCAGCTTCTCAGGGACTAGCGGGGGGGCGCTATACAATGAGCAGTTCTTC.

The rearrangement uses TRBV28 and TRBJ2-5; weak D call: TRBD2 (6 bases). The CDR3 is made up of 17 amino acids. Germline-derived CDR1 and CDR2 are MDHEN and SYDVKM. The V end lost 5 bases, the J end lost 5 bases, and 24 bases lay between the germline ends. The DNA of the CDR3 is TGTGCCAGCAGTCCGCGCGGAGGGGAGAGGATTAGGGAGACCCAGTACTTC. Protein product: CASSPRGGERIRETQYF.

The chain combines TRBV20-1 with TRBJ2-5; possibly TRBD2 for D (5 bases). V was clipped by 4 bases and J by 5 bases, with 11 bases between them. CDR1 and CDR2 from the germline V gene are DFQATT and SNEGSKA (reference sequence). The CDR3 has 12 amino acids. The CDR3 is CSAKARAETQYF. Here the CDR3 DNA reads TGCAGTGCTAAAGCGCGGGCGGAGACCCAGTACTTC.

There are a few counts of this clonotype. The chain has TRBV18 and TRBJ2-5; D is uncertain. The CDR3 runs 15 residues. Trimming removed 3 bases at V and 3 bases at J, with 14 bases between. Germline V gene sequence: CDR1 KGHSH, CDR2 LQKENI. The CDR3 DNA reads TGTGCCAGCTCACCTACGGGTAGTCAGAAAGAGACCCAGTACTTC. It codes for CASSPTGSQKETQYF.

This sequence joins TRBV5-1 and TRBJ2-7; the match to TRBD1 covers 9 bases. With 1 base clipped from V and 2 bases from J, the junction kept 4 bases outside the gene matches. The germline V gene has CDR1 SGHRS and CDR2 YFSETQ. CDR3 size: 15 residues. As DNA, the CDR3 is TGCGCCAGCAGCTTGTTTGGGACAGGGACCTACGAGCAGTACTTC. Translated, it gives CASSLFGTGTYEQYF.

This clonotype came up a few times. The V and J genes are TRBV3-1 and TRBJ2-7; TRBD2 matches at 7 bases. The CDR3 totals 15 residues. V lost 6 bases and J lost 3; bases outside the gene matches: 11. CDR1 and CDR2 (germline): LGHDT, YNNKEL (reference sequence). This CDR3 reads CASSRYAGENYEQYF. In DNA form, the CDR3 reads TGTGCCAGCAGTCGGTATGCGGGGGAAAACTACGAGCAGTACTTC.

Only a few counts were recorded for this clonotype. The CDR3 nucleotides are TGCGCCAGCAGCTTGTATCAGGCCCTGAGCTCCTACGAGCAGTACTTC. It encodes CASSLYQALSSYEQYF. The chain uses TRBV5-1 and TRBJ2-7; D is undetermined. The CDR3 length is 16 residues. Germline CDR1 SGHRS, CDR2 YFSETQ. V lost 1 base and J 0 bases, leaving 14 bases between the germline ends.

In nucleotides, the CDR3 is TGTGCCAGCAGCCCACGACAGGACCCCCGTTATGGCTACACCTTC. It codes for CASSPRQDPRYGYTF. V and J are TRBV5-5 and TRBJ1-2; TRBD1 is a possible D gene (6 bases). Germline lookup yields CDR1 SGHKS and CDR2 YYEKEE (reference sequence). The CDR3 is 15 residues long. Deletions cut 4 bases from V and 5 bases from J, with 18 bases between.

This clonotype was observed a few times. V and J are TRBV5-4 and TRBJ2-5, with 10 bases matching TRBD1. Looked up from germline, CDR1 is SGHNT and CDR2 is YYREEE (reference sequence). This CDR3 spans 15 amino acids. The ends lost 2 bases at V and 4 bases at J; junction bases unmatched: 5. This CDR3 is CASSLRTGGLETQYF. Written as DNA, the CDR3 is TGTGCCAGCAGCTTACGGACAGGGGGGTTAGAGACCCAGTACTTC.

This clonotype came up a few times. The chain joins TRBV5-1 to TRBJ1-1; 7 bases match TRBD1. V trimming: 2 bases; J trimming: 4 bases; junction bases outside the gene matches: 2. The CDR3 totals 13 residues. Per germline, CDR1 SGHRS and CDR2 YFSETQ. The CDR3: CASSFQGVTEAFF. CDR3 bases: TGCGCCAGCAGCTTCCAGGGGGTCACTGAAGCTTTCTTT.

The V call is TRBV9, the J call TRBJ2-5; 11 bases align to TRBD2. V was clipped by 0 bases and J by 4 bases; unmatched bases: 8. The CDR3 has 17 amino acids. CDR1 and CDR2 from the germline V gene are SGDLS and YYNGEE. CDR3 protein: CASSVGGSGGARETQYF. The CDR3 nucleotides read TGTGCCAGCAGCGTAGGCGGTAGCGGGGGGGCCCGAGAGACCCAGTACTTC. Combining the CDR3 with reference TRBV9 and TRBJ2-5 gives the whole variable domain DSGVTQTPKHLITATGQRVTLRCSPRSGDLSVYWYQQSLDQGLQFLIQYYNGEERAKGNILERFSAQQFPDLHSELNLSSLELGDSALYFCASSVGGSGGARETQYFGPGTRLLVL.

CDR3 DNA: TGTGCCAGCAGTGAACTCGGGGGGATGAGCTCCTACGAGCAGTACTTC. Protein sequence: CASSELGGMSSYEQYF. The chain has TRBV2 and TRBJ2-7, with TRBD2 matching 7 bases. The ends lost 2 bases at V and 0 bases at J; junction bases unmatched: 7. Germline CDR1 SNHLY, CDR2 FYNNEI. The CDR3 is 16 amino acids.

This clonotype showed up just once. The genes are TRBV12-3 or TRBV12-4 and TRBJ2-7; 7 bases align to TRBD1. The CDR3 runs to 15 residues. Losses at the gene ends were 3 bases for V and 3 bases for J; bases not matched to a gene: 8. The DNA of the CDR3 is TGTGCCAGCAGTTTCGTACAACAGGGGAACTACGAGCAGTACTTC. Residues: CASSFVQQGNYEQYF.

Only a few counts were recorded for this clonotype. The genes are TRBV6-5 and TRBJ2-3; TRBD2 agrees at 7 bases. The CDR3 is made up of 16 amino acids. CDR1 and CDR2 (germline): MNHEY, SVGAGI. Losses at the gene ends were 6 bases for V and 5 bases for J; bases not matched to a gene: 14. This chain's CDR3 is CASSPHAGERRDTQYF. As DNA, the CDR3 is TGTGCCAGCAGCCCTCATGCGGGGGAGAGGCGAGATACGCAGTATTTT.

This clonotype was seen a few times. The rearrangement joins TRBV20-1 to TRBJ1-5, with D perhaps TRBD1 (6 bases). The CDR3 totals 15 residues. The V gene lost 4 bases and the J gene lost 3 bases, with 16 bases spanning the gap. Germline V lookup: CDR1 DFQATT, CDR2 SNEGSKA (reference sequence). The CDR3 coding sequence is TGCAGTGCTACCCGACAGGTCCTTAACAATCAGCCCCAGCATTTT. Translating it yields CSATRQVLNNQPQHF.

The sample holds a few counts of this clonotype. This chain joins TRBV14 and TRBJ2-7; TRBD1 might be the D (8 bases). CDR1 and CDR2 (germline): SGHDN, FVKESK. This CDR3 is built from 16 residues. V was pared by 5 bases and J by 0 bases, with 17 bases between. CDR3 nucleotides: TGTGCCAGCAGCTACCGACAGGGGACTATCTCCTACGAGCAGTACTTC. It translates to CASSYRQGTISYEQYF. Variable domain in full (rest from reference TRBV14 and TRBJ2-7): EAGVTQFPSHSVIEKGQTVTLRCDPISGHDNLYWYRRVMGKEIKFLLHFVKESKQDESGMPNNRFLAERTGGTYSTLKVQPAELEDSGVYFCASSYRQGTISYEQYFGPGTRLTVT.

The chain carries TRBV3-1 and TRBJ1-1; no definite D call. The CDR3 runs 12 residues. CDR1 is LGHDT, CDR2 YNNKEL, per germline (reference sequence). V lost 2 bases and J lost 5, with 6 bases in between. CDR3 residues: CASSQLGTEAFF. In nucleotides, the CDR3 is TGTGCCAGCAGCCAACTGGGGACTGAAGCTTTCTTT.

V and J are TRBV11-2 and TRBJ1-1; no clear D gene. Trimming shortened V by 1 base and J by 2 bases, and 8 bases separated the two germline ends. Germline V gene lookup returns CDR1 SGHAT and CDR2 FQNNGV. The CDR3 loop spans 14 amino acids. Here the CDR3 DNA reads TGTGCCAGCAGCTTAGCTTACAGCAACACTGAAGCTTTCTTT. Its translation is CASSLAYSNTEAFF.

The chain has TRBV6-5 and TRBJ2-7, with TRBD2 matching over 7 bases. Near its end, the DNA agrees better with TRBJ2-1, so the J call may be wrong. CDR1 is MNHEY and CDR2 is SVGAGI in the germline V gene. This CDR3 region has 15 residues. CDR3 loop: CASRRGLGAYNEQFF. The CDR3, as DNA: TGTGCCAGCAGACGCGGACTAGGTGCCTACAATGAGCAGTTCTTC.

This clonotype was counted only a few times. The chain joins TRBV27 to TRBJ2-7, with D unresolved. CDR3 length: 13 residues. CDR1 and CDR2 from the germline V gene are MNHEY and SMNVEV (reference sequence). The V and J ends lost 2 bases and 6 bases respectively, with 11 bases between them. The CDR3 coding sequence is TGTGCCAGCAGTTTAACCAGGTTAGGCGAGCAGTACTTC. It is translated as CASSLTRLGEQYF.

This clonotype was detected only a few times. The chain couples TRBV7-3 to TRBJ2-5; D unresolved. This CDR3 contains 14 residues. With 2 bases removed from V and 4 bases from J, the gap between germline ends came to 11 bases. Germline lookup yields CDR1 SGHTA and CDR2 FQGTGA. The CDR3: CASSLYGKGETQYF. CDR3 nucleotides: TGTGCCAGCAGCTTATATGGTAAAGGAGAGACCCAGTACTTC.

This rearrangement joins TRBV30 to TRBJ2-5; 8 bases are a match to TRBD1. The CDR3 consists of 13 residues. Germline V gene data show CDR1 as GTSNPN and CDR2 as SVGIG (reference sequence). V dropped 4 bases and J dropped 5; count of bases not matched to a gene: 6. The chain's CDR3 is CAWNPGGAETQYF. The CDR3 DNA is TGTGCCTGGAACCCAGGGGGCGCGGAGACCCAGTACTTC.

The chain employs TRBV10-1 and TRBJ2-5, with a possible D match to TRBD1 (6 bases). Germline V lookup: CDR1 WNHNN, CDR2 SYGVQD (reference sequence). V was trimmed by 4 bases and J by 2 bases, leaving 11 bases between them. The CDR3 is 14 residues long. CDR3 nucleotides: TGCGCCAGCAGTGGGTCGAGGGGGCAAGAGACCCAGTACTTC. This codes for CASSGSRGQETQYF.

This clonotype was counted only a few times. The chain links TRBV9 to TRBJ2-7; D is unresolved. CDR3 length equals 14 residues. CDR1 and CDR2 from the germline V gene are SGDLS and YYNGEE. The V and J ends lost 4 bases and 2 bases respectively, with 13 bases between them. The DNA for the CDR3 is TGTGCCAGCAGCACACAGACCGAAACCTACGAGCAGTACTTC. Translating it yields CASSTQTETYEQYF.

There are a few counts of this clonotype. This chain joins TRBV6-5 and TRBJ1-2, with D possibly TRBD1 on 5 matching bases. The V gene's germline CDR1 is MNHEY and CDR2 SVGAGI. CDR3 length: 14 residues. The ends were cut back, 6 bases at V and 5 bases at J, with 16 bases in the middle. The CDR3 DNA is TGTGCCAGCAGAACCGCAGGGTCCCGATATGGCTACACCTTC. Its protein is CASRTAGSRYGYTF.

This clonotype has only a few counts. The J gene is TRBJ2-7, the V gene TRBV6-5, with 10 bases that match TRBD2. CDR1 and CDR2 from the germline V gene are MNHEY and SVGAGI. Trimming at V came to 7 bases and at J to 4 bases, leaving 4 bases not matched to a gene. There are 13 residues in the CDR3. The CDR3 protein is CASKSGGAYEQYF. The DNA for the CDR3 is TGTGCCAGCAAGAGCGGGGGGGCGTACGAGCAGTACTTC.

The chain employs TRBV20-1 and TRBJ2-3; 9 bases agree with TRBD2. Trimming took 4 bases from V and 4 from J; bases not matched to a gene: 6. The CDR3 spans 14 residues. Looked up from germline, CDR1 is DFQATT and CDR2 is SNEGSKA (reference sequence). Written as DNA, the CDR3 is TGCAGTGCTACCCCGGGACTAGCCCCAGATACGCAGTATTTT. Translated: CSATPGLAPDTQYF.

The CDR3 nucleotides are TGTGCCAGCAGCTATTCCGGGACAGGGGGCAACTATGGCTACACCTTC. Translating gives CASSYSGTGGNYGYTF. The chain is built from TRBV11-2 and TRBJ1-2; 12 bases match TRBD1. The J segment lost 2 bases and the V segment lost 4 bases, leaving 5 bases of the junction unmatched. Per germline, CDR1 SGHAT and CDR2 FQNNGV. This CDR3 has 16 amino acids.